Listed below are T cell receptor beta chains from one sample, sequenced in a study of read filtering for tumor transcriptome and immune sequencing. TCRdb processed the reads anew with MiXCR; each CDR3 protein has one entry. The repertoire has 40,000 to 50,000 distinct CDR3 sequences, roughly 12% of them found once; the top ten carry 30%. Sample: a population of CD138-negative cells sorted from bone marrow. These receptor sequences come from a donor aged 40 or older with multiple myeloma. The conserved cysteine and the conserved F or W are not part of the CDR3 here.

>TRBV20-1|TRBJ1-3
SARTDGNTIY
>TRBV7-6|TRBJ1-1
ASSPSTGINTEAF
>TRBV14|TRBJ2-7
ASSQDLVLYEQY
>TRBV2|TRBJ2-5
ASTPGQGATQY
>TRBV7-9|TRBJ2-2
ASSRDFGQNTGELF
>TRBV7-9|TRBJ1-3
ASSTGGTGGNTIY
>TRBV6-2/TRBV6-3|TRBJ2-3
ASSDPRLAGGTDTQY
>TRBV2|TRBJ2-5
ASSPSGTVVGGTQY
>TRBV4-1|TRBJ2-1
ASSQDLVSSYNEQF
>TRBV29-1|TRBJ2-1
SVERRTAQF
>TRBV7-9|TRBJ2-1
ASSQMGQGIDERF
>TRBV29-1|TRBJ1-1
SVGSNTEAF
>TRBV9|TRBJ2-7
ASSASLAGGPDEQY
>TRBV28|TRBJ2-1
ASSFDKLPEGEQF
>TRBV7-9|TRBJ1-2
ASSFTRATGGTKNGYT
>TRBV3-1|TRBJ2-5
ASSQDLVANEETQY
>TRBV20-1|TRBJ1-3
SAAGGNGNTIY
>TRBV29-1|TRBJ2-5
SGSGLRYDQETQY
>TRBV7-9|TRBJ2-1
ASSSRQGANEQF
>TRBV29-1|TRBJ2-3
SVTGAGEKDTQS
>TRBV7-9|TRBJ2-7
ASDPGKRVEQY
>TRBV6-5|TRBJ2-7
ASSYTQGDRGEQY
>TRBV5-6|TRBJ2-5
ASSLVGSIQETQY
>TRBV9|TRBJ2-1
ASSVSPGGLEQF
>TRBV7-3|TRBJ2-5
ASSLRGQGPRGETQY
>TRBV2|TRBJ2-3
ASSHLTSGTTDTQY
>TRBV12-3/TRBV12-4|TRBJ1-2
ASSSPPGRPYGYT
>TRBV28|TRBJ2-4
ASSSPGEGNIQY
>TRBV7-2|TRBJ2-3
ASSKSGDTQY
>TRBV5-6|TRBJ2-1
ASSLARGIQEEQF
>TRBV2|TRBJ2-5
ASSERSGPGQETQY
>TRBV6-2/TRBV6-3|TRBJ1-1
ASRGQGDEAF
>TRBV27|TRBJ2-5
ASSLNTPQGAWETQY
>TRBV7-3|TRBJ2-2
ANSLLANTGELF
>TRBV5-1|TRBJ1-1
ASSFKGHTEAF
>TRBV29-1|TRBJ1-1
SVWDREGTEAF
>TRBV20-1|TRBJ2-7
SAAKGTTGIEQY
>TRBV6-2/TRBV6-3|TRBJ2-3
ASSYGRLVSTDTQY
>TRBV7-9|TRBJ2-3
ASSRTGSPSTDTQY
>TRBV7-2|TRBJ2-3
ASRLRETTDTQY
>TRBV10-1|TRBJ1-4
ASSESGAREKLF
>TRBV28|TRBJ2-6
ASSFRRGGANVLT
>TRBV5-1|TRBJ2-1
ASSSISNEQF
>TRBV6-6|TRBJ1-5
ASSSQQGDQH
>TRBV5-6|TRBJ2-3
ASNYDLGGPSTDTQY
>TRBV7-2|TRBJ2-1
ASSLSRGYNEQF
>TRBV7-8|TRBJ2-4
ASSPRTSVKNIQY
>TRBV7-9|TRBJ2-1
ASSFGVTGTAISNEQF
>TRBV29-1|TRBJ2-1
SGEEEDGQF
>TRBV11-2|TRBJ2-2
SSSATANTGELF
>TRBV19|TRBJ2-1
ASSLTPANEQF
>TRBV6-2/TRBV6-3|TRBJ2-4
ASRKGTRGAKNIQY
>TRBV9|TRBJ2-5
ASSRTGTETQY
>TRBV6-5|TRBJ2-5
ASSSGEETQY
>TRBV20-1|TRBJ2-5
SARGLDRGIWTQY
>TRBV7-2|TRBJ1-2
ASSFSRYGYT
>TRBV4-1|TRBJ1-4
ASSQVPIREIATNEKLF
>TRBV5-5|TRBJ2-5
ASSLARGGETQY
>TRBV25-1|TRBJ1-1
ASREPPGFEAF